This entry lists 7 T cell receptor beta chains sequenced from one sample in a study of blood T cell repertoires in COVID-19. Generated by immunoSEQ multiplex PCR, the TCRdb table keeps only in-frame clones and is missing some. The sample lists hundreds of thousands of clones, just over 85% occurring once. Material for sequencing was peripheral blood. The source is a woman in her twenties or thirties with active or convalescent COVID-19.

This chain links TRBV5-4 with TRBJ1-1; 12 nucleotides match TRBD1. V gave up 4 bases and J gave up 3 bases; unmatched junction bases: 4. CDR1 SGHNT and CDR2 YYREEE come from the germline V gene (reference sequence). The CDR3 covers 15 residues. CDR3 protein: CASSEGQGAHTEAFF. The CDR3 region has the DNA TGTGCCAGCAGCGAGGGACAGGGGGCACACACTGAAGCTTTCTTT.

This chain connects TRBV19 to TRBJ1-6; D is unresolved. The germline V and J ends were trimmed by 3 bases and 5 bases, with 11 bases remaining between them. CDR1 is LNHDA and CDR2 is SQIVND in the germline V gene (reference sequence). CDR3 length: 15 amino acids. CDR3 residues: CASSMNGLDNSPLHF. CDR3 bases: TGTGCCAGTAGTATGAATGGTTTAGATAATTCACCCCTCCACTTT.

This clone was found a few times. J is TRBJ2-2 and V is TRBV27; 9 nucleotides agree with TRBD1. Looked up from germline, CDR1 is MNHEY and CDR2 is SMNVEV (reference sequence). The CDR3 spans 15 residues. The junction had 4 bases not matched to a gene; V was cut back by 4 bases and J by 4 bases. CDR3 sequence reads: CASSYRGQGTGELFF. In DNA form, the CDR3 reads TGTGCCAGCAGTTACCGGGGACAGGGCACCGGGGAGCTGTTTTTT.

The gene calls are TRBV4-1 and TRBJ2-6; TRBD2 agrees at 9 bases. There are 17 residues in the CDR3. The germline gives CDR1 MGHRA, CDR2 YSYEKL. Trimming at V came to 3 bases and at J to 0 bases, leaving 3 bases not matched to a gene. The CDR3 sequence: CASSHLAGLSGANVLTF. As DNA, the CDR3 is TGCGCCAGCAGCCACCTAGCGGGACTCTCTGGGGCCAACGTCCTGACTTTC.

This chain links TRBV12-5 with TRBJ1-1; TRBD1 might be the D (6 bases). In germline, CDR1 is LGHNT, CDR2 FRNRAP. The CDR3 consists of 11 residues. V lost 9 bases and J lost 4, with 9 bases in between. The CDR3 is CARGGATEAFF. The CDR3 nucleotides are TGTGCTAGGGGGGGGGCCACTGAAGCTTTCTTT. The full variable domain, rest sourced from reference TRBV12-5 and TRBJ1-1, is DARVTQTPRHKVTEMGQEVTMRCQPILGHNTVFWYRQTMMQGLELLAYFRNRAPLDDSGMPKDRFSAEMPDATLATLKIQPSEPRDSAVYFCARGGATEAFFGQGTRLTVV.

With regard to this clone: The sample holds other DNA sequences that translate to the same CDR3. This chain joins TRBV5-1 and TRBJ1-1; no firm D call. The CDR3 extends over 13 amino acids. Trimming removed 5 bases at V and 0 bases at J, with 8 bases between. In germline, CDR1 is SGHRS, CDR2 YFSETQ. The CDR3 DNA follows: TGCGCCAGCAGTGGGCATCTGAACACTGAAGCTTTCTTT. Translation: CASSGHLNTEAFF.

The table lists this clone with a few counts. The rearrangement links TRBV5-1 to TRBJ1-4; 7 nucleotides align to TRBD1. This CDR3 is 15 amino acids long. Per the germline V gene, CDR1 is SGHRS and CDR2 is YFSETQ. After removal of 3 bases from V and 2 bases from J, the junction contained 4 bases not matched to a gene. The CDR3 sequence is CASSSQGVTNEKLFF. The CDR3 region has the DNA TGCGCCAGCAGCTCCCAGGGGGTGACTAATGAAAAACTGTTTTTT. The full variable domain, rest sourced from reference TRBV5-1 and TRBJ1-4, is KAGVTQTPRYLIKTRGQQVTLSCSPISGHRSVSWYQQTPGQGLQFLFEYFSETQRNKGNFPGRFSGRQFSNSRSEMNVSTLELGDSALYLCASSSQGVTNEKLFFGSGTQLSVL.